Below are 12 T cell receptor beta chains sequenced from a single sample in a study of read filtering for tumor transcriptome and immune sequencing. This library used about 400 ng RNA and molecular barcoded adaptors spanning alpha/delta and beta/gamma chains. TCRdb passed the reads through MiXCR, listing each CDR3 protein once. The sample shows 75,000 to 95,000 distinct CDR3 sequences, 20% to 25% of them seen only once. The sequenced sample was a population of CD138-negative cells sorted from bone marrow. The receptors originated from a donor aged 40 or older with multiple myeloma.

Comment on this clonotype: It is likely a read error: a sequence one base away is far more abundant. The genes are TRBV7-2 and TRBJ2-1, with TRBD2 matching over 8 bases. The junction had 9 bases not matched to a gene; V was cut back by 2 bases and J by 3 bases. This CDR3 is 17 amino acids long. Germline CDR1 reads SGHTA; CDR2 reads FQGNSA. CDR3 loop: CASSLWRAGEFYNEQFF. CDR3 bases: TGTGCCAGCAGCTTATGGCGAGCGGGGGAGTTCTACAATGAGCAGTTCTTC.

The sample holds many counts of this clonotype. The gene calls are TRBV29-1 and TRBJ2-1, with TRBD2 identical over 12 bases. CDR1 SQVTM and CDR2 ANQGSEA come from the germline V gene. This CDR3 has 17 amino acids. Trimming cost V 6 bases and J 3 bases; bases outside gene matches: 12. CDR3 sequence reads: CSVRGSLAGGHYNEQFF. The CDR3 DNA reads TGCAGCGTCCGAGGGTCACTAGCGGGGGGCCACTACAATGAGCAGTTCTTC.

The rearrangement uses TRBV4-2 and TRBJ2-5, with D possibly matching TRBD2 (5 bases). V was clipped by 0 bases and J by 5 bases, with 13 bases between them. CDR3 length equals 15 residues. Looked up from germline, CDR1 is LGHNA and CDR2 is YNFKEQ. Here the CDR3 reads CASSQEGVRFETQYF. In DNA, the CDR3 is TGTGCCAGCAGCCAAGAGGGAGTCCGGTTTGAGACCCAGTACTTC.

The chain carries TRBV7-2 and TRBJ2-3; 9 bases map to TRBD2. V was clipped by 5 bases and J by 4 bases; unmatched bases: 7. This CDR3 is 15 amino acids long. CDR1 is SGHTA, CDR2 FQGNSA, per germline. CDR3 sequence reads: CASSPGSSGADTQYF. CDR3 sequence (DNA): TGTGCCAGCAGCCCAGGGTCTAGCGGGGCAGATACGCAGTATTTT.

This clonotype was observed at least ten times. The chain couples TRBV12-3 or TRBV12-4 to TRBJ2-2, with a possible D match to TRBD1 (5 bases). Trimming pared 5 bases from V and 9 bases from J, leaving 10 bases between. The length of the CDR3 is 12 residues. CDR3 nucleotides: TGTGCCAGCAGTCCTGACAGTCGGGAGCTGTTTTTT. Encoded protein: CASSPDSRELFF.

This clonotype was observed at least ten times. The chain recombines TRBV6-6 with TRBJ1-2; D is undetermined. This CDR3 has 14 residues. Germline CDR1 MNHNY, CDR2 SVGAGI (reference sequence). Trimming pared 5 bases from V and 0 bases from J, leaving 10 bases between. For the CDR3, the DNA is TGTGCCAGCAGTCCGACGCCCACTAACTATGGCTACACCTTC. Translating it yields CASSPTPTNYGYTF.

Note on this clonotype: This may arise from a read error, as a much more abundant clone is one base away. V usage is TRBV28 and J usage is TRBJ1-5; the match to TRBD1 covers 10 bases. CDR3 size: 16 residues. CDR1 MDHEN and CDR2 SYDVKM come from the germline V gene. V lost 5 bases and J lost 5; bases outside the gene matches: 9. The CDR3 sequence is CASSTPQTGGYQPQHF. DNA for the CDR3: TGTGCCAGCAGTACCCCCCAGACAGGGGGCTATCAGCCCCAGCATTTT.

Remarks on this clonotype: At one boundary the junction diverges from the germline segment, which might be a read error. The chain carries TRBV30 and TRBJ1-2, with D uncertain. Germline CDR1 GTSNPN, CDR2 SVGIG (reference sequence). The CDR3 consists of 12 residues. The CDR3 reads CARSRNNYGYTF. The CDR3 DNA sequence: TGTGCCCGGAGTCGTAACAACTATGGCTACACCTTC.

This clonotype was seen a handful of times. V gene TRBV15 combines with J gene TRBJ2-3; D possibly uses TRBD1 or TRBD2 (6 bases each). Germline V CDR1 and CDR2: LNHNV, YYDKDF (reference sequence). The ends were cut back, 0 bases at V and 3 bases at J, with 13 bases in the middle. This CDR3 comprises 16 residues. The CDR3 is CATSREGGLRTDTQYF. Here the CDR3 DNA reads TGTGCCACCAGCAGAGAGGGGGGCTTGAGGACAGATACGCAGTATTTT.

This clonotype was detected ten times or more. The chain employs TRBV18 and TRBJ1-1, with 8 bases lining up with TRBD1. Per germline, CDR1 KGHSH and CDR2 LQKENI. The CDR3 extends over 13 amino acids. The junction had 3 bases not matched to a gene; V was cut back by 2 bases and J by 7 bases. For the CDR3, the DNA is TGTGCCAGCTCACCAGCCGGGACAGGTGAAGCTTTCTTT. Its protein is CASSPAGTGEAFF.

This chain links TRBV20-1 with TRBJ2-5; D not resolved. The CDR3 contains 15 residues. Germline values: CDR1 DFQATT, CDR2 SNEGSKA (reference sequence). V lost 0 bases to trimming and J lost 2 bases, with 13 bases between them. CDR3 protein: CSARDIKDVQETQYF. The CDR3 bases are TGCAGTGCTAGAGATATTAAGGACGTACAAGAGACCCAGTACTTC.

This clonotype showed up just a few times. The genes are TRBV7-2 and TRBJ2-6, with 8 positions matching TRBD2. CDR1 and CDR2 (germline): SGHTA, FQGNSA. Trimming at V came to 1 base and at J to 4 bases, leaving 6 bases not matched to a gene. The CDR3 is 17 residues long. The CDR3 region has the DNA TGTGCCAGCAGCTTAGTAGCGGGGAGGTCCGGGGCCAACGTCCTGACTTTC. Translating gives CASSLVAGRSGANVLTF.